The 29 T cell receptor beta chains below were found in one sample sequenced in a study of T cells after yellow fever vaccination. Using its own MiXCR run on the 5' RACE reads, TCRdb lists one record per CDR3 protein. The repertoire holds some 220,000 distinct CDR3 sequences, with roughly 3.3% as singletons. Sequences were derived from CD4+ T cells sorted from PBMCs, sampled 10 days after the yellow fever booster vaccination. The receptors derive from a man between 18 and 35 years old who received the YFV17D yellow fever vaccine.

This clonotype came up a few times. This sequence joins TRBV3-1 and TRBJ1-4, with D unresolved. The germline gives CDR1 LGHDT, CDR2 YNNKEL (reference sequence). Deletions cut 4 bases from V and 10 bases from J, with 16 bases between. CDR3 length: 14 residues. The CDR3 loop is CASSPPDGVGKLFF. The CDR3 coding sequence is TGTGCCAGCAGCCCCCCCGACGGGGTAGGAAAACTGTTTTTT. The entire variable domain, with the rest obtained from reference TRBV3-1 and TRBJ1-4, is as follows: DTAVSQTPKYLVTQMGNDKSIKCEQNLGHDTMYWYKQDSKKFLKIMFSYNNKELIINETVPNRFSPKSPDKAHLNLHINSLELGDSAVYFCASSPPDGVGKLFFGSGTQLSVL.

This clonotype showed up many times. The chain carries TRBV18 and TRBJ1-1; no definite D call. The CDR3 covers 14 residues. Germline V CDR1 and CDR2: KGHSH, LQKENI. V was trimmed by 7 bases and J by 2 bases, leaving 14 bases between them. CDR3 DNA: TGTGCCAGCTACCGTGGGAATACCAACACTGAAGCTTTCTTT. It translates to CASYRGNTNTEAFF. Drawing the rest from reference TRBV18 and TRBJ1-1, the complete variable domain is NAGVMQNPRHLVRRRGQEARLRCSPMKGHSHVYWYRQLPEEGLKFMVYLQKENIIDESGMPKERFSAEFPKEGPSILRIQQVVRGDSAAYFCASYRGNTNTEAFFGQGTRLTVV.

The CDR3: CASSYIRGDTQYF. CDR3 in DNA: TGTGCCAGCAGTTACATAAGGGGAGATACGCAGTATTTT. This chain connects TRBV6-5 to TRBJ2-3; a weak D match, TRBD1 (5 bases). Trimming removed 2 bases at V and 5 bases at J, with 8 bases between. The CDR3 has 13 residues. CDR1 is MNHEY and CDR2 is SVGAGI in the germline V gene.

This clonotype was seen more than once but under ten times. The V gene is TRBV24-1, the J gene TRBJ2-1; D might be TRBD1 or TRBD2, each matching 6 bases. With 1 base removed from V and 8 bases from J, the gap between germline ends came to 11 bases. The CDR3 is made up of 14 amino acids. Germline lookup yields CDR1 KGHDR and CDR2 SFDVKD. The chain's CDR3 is CATSDFRGLDEQFF. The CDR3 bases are TGTGCCACCAGTGATTTCAGGGGACTCGATGAGCAGTTCTTC.

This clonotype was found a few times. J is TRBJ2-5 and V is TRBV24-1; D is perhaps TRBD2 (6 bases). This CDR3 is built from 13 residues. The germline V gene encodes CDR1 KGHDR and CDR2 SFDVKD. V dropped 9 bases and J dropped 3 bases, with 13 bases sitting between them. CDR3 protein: CATGGAGEETQYF. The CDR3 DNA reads TGTGCCACCGGAGGGGCCGGTGAAGAGACCCAGTACTTC.

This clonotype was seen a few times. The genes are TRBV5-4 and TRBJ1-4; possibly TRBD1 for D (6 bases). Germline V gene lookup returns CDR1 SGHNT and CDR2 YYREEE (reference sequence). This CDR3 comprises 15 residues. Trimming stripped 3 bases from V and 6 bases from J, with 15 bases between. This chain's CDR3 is CASSSNRETHEKLFF. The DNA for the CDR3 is TGTGCCAGCAGCTCGAACAGGGAGACTCATGAAAAACTGTTTTTT. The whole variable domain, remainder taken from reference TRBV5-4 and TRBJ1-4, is ETGVTQSPTHLIKTRGQQVTLRCSSQSGHNTVSWYQQALGQGPQFIFQYYREEENGRGNFPPRFSGLQFPNYSSELNVNALELDDSALYLCASSSNRETHEKLFFGSGTQLSVL.

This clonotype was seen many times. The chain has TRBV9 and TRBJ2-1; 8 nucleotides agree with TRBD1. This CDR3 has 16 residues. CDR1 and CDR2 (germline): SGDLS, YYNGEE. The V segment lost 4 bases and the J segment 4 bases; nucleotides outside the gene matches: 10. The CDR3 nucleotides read TGTGCCAGCAGCCCACGCTCAGGGGGCTGGTACAATGAGCAGTTCTTC. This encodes CASSPRSGGWYNEQFF.

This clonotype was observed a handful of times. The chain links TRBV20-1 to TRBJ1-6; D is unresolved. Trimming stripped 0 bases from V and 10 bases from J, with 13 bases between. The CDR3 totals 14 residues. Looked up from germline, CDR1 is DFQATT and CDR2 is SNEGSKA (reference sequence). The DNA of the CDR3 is TGCAGTGCTAGAGATGGGCCCGCGGGGTCACCCCTCCACTTT. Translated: CSARDGPAGSPLHF.

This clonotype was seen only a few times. CDR3 amino acids: CASSMGVSYEQYV. CDR3 nucleotides: TGTGCCAGTAGTATGGGGGTCTCCTACGAGCAGTACGTC. The J gene is TRBJ2-7, the V gene TRBV19; D might be TRBD1 or TRBD2, each matching 5 bases. Looked up from germline, CDR1 is LNHDA and CDR2 is SQIVND (reference sequence). The length of the CDR3 is 13 residues. The V gene lost 3 bases and the J gene lost 0 bases, with 6 bases spanning the gap.

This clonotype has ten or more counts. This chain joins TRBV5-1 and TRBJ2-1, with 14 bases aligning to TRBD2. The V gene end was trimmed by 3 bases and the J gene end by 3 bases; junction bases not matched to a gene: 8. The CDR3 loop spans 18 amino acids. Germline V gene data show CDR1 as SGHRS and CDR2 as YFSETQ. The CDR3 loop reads CASSSTGGLAGDYNEQFF. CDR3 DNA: TGCGCCAGCAGCTCCACTGGGGGACTAGCGGGAGACTACAATGAGCAGTTCTTC.

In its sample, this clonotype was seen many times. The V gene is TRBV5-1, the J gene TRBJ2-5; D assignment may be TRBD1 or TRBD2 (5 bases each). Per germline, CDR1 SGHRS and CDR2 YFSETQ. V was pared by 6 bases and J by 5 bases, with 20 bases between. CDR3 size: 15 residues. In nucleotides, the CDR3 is TGCGCCAGCACCGGAAGATGGGGGTCGGGGGAGACCCAGTACTTC. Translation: CASTGRWGSGETQYF.

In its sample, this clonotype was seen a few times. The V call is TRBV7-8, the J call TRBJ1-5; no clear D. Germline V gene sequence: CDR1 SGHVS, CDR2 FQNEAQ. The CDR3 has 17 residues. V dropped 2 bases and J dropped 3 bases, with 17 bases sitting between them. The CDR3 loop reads CASSLRSRLDSNQPQHF. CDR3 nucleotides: TGTGCCAGCAGCTTACGATCCCGGCTAGACTCCAATCAGCCCCAGCATTTT.

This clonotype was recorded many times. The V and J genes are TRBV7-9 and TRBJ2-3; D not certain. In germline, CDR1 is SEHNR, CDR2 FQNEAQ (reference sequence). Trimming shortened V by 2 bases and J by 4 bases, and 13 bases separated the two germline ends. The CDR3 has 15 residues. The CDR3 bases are TGTGCCAGCAGCTTATGGGCCATAAGGGCAGATACGCAGTATTTT. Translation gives CASSLWAIRADTQYF.

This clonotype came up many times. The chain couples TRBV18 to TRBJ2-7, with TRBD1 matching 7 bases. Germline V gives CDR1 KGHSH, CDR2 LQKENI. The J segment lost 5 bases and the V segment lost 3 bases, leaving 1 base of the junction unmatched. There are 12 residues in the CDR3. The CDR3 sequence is CASSPQGDEQYF. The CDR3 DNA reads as TGTGCCAGCTCACCCCAGGGGGACGAGCAGTACTTC.

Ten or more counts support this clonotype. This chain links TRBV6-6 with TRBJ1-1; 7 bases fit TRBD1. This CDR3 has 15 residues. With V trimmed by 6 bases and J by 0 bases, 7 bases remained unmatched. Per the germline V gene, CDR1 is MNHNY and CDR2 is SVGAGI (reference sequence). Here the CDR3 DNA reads TGTGCCAGCAGCCTCAGGACAGGCATGAACACTGAAGCTTTCTTT. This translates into CASSLRTGMNTEAFF.

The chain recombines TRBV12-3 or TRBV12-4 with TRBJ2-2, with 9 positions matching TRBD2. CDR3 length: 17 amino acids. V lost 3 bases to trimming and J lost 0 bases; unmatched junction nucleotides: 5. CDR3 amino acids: CASSFSSGVPNTGELFF. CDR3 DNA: TGTGCCAGCAGTTTCTCTAGCGGGGTACCGAACACCGGGGAGCTGTTTTTT.

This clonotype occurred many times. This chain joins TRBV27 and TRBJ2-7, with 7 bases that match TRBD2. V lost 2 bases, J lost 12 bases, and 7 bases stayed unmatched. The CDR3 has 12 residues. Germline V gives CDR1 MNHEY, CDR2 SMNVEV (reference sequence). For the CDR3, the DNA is TGTGCCAGCAGTTTAATGGGGGGGGACCTGTACGTC. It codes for CASSLMGGDLYV.

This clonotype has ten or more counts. The CDR3 nucleotides are TGTGCCTCCGGGACAGGGGCCTACGAGCAGTACTTC. Protein product: CASGTGAYEQYF. The chain recombines TRBV19 with TRBJ2-7; 10 bases are a match to TRBD1. With V trimmed by 11 bases and J by 2 bases, 3 bases remained unmatched. This CDR3 comprises 12 residues. CDR1 and CDR2 (germline): LNHDA, SQIVND (reference sequence).

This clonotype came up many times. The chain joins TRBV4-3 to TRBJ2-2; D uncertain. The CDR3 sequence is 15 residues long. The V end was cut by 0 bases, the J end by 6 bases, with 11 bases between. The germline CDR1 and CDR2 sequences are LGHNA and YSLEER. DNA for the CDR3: TGCGCCAGCAGCCAAGACCGGAGATGGGCCGGGGAGCTGTTTTTT. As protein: CASSQDRRWAGELFF.

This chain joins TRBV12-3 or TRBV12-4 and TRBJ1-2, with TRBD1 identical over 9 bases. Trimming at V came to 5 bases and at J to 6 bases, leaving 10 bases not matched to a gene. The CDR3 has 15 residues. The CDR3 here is CASSKSRQGDNGYTF. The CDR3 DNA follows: TGTGCCAGCAGTAAATCGAGACAGGGGGATAATGGCTACACCTTC.

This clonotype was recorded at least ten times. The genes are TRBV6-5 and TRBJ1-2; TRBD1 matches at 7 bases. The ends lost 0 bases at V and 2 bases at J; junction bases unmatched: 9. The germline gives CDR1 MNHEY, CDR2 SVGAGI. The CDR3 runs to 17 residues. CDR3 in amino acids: CASSYSTGLLQNYGYTF. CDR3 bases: TGTGCCAGCAGTTACTCGACAGGGTTATTGCAAAACTATGGCTACACCTTC.

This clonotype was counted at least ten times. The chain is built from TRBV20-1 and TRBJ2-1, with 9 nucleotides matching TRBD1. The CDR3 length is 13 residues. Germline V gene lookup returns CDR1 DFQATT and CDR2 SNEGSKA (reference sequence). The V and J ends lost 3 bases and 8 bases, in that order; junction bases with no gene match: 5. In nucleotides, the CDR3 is TGCAGTGCTAGCCGGACAGGGGTCGATGAGCAGTTCTTC. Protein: CSASRTGVDEQFF.

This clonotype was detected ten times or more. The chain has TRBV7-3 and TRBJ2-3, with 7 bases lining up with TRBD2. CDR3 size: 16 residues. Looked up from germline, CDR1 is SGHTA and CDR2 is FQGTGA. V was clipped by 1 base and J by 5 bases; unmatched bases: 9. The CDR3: CASSLNSRGVRDTQYF. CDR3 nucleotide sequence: TGTGCCAGCAGCTTAAATTCCCGGGGGGTGAGAGATACGCAGTATTTT. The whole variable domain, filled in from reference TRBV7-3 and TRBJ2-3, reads GAGVSQTPSNKVTEKGKYVELRCDPISGHTALYWYRQSLGQGPEFLIYFQGTGAADDSGLPNDRFFAVRPEGSVSTLKIQRTERGDSAVYLCASSLNSRGVRDTQYFGPGTRLTVL.

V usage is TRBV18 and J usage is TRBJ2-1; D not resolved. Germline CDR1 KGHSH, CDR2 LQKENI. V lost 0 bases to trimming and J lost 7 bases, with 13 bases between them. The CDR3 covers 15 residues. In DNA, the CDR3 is TGTGCCAGCTCACCACCCGAAAGGAACCTTAATGAGCAGTTCTTC. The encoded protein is CASSPPERNLNEQFF.

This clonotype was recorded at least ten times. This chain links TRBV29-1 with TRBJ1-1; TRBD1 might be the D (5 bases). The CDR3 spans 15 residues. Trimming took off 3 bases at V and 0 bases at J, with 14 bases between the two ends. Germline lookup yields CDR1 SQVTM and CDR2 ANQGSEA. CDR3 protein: CSVDLPGKMNTEAFF. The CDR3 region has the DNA TGCAGCGTTGATTTGCCAGGGAAGATGAACACTGAAGCTTTCTTT.

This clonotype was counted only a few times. CDR3 bases: TGCGCCAGCAGCTTGGGGGTGGAAGGTCGCGGGGAGACCCAGTACTTC. Its translation: CASSLGVEGRGETQYF. The chain couples TRBV5-1 to TRBJ2-5; possibly TRBD2 for D (5 bases). The V gene lost 0 bases and the J gene lost 5 bases, with 17 bases spanning the gap. CDR1 and CDR2 (germline): SGHRS, YFSETQ. The CDR3 sequence is 16 residues long.

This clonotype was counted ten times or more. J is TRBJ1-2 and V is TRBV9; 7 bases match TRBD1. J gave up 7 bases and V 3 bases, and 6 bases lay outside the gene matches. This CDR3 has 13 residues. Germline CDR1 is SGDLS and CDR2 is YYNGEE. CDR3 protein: CASSANRGGGYTF. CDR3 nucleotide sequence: TGTGCCAGCAGCGCCAACAGGGGTGGTGGCTACACCTTC.

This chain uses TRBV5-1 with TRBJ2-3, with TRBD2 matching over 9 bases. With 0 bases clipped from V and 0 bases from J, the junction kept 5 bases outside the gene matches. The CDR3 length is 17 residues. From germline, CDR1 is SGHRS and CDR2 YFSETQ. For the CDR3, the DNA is TGCGCCAGCAGCTTGGGGAGCGGGGGGACTAGCACAGATACGCAGTATTTT. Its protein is CASSLGSGGTSTDTQYF.

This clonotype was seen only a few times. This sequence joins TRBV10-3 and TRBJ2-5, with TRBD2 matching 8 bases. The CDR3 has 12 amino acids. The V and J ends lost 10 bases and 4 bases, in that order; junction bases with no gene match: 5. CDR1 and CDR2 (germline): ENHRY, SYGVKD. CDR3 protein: CATRREAETQYF. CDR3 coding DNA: TGTGCCACCCGGCGGGAGGCAGAGACCCAGTACTTC.